This is a list of T cell receptor beta chains from one sample in a study of blood T cell repertoires in COVID-19. Clones were read by immunoSEQ multiplex PCR, and TCRdb kept only the in-frame ones, dropping some. The repertoire holds roughly 230,000 clones, with over 75% as singletons. Sequencing used PBMCs or T cells enriched from blood (not recorded which). The receptors derive from a woman aged 60 to 75 who had recovered from COVID-19. CDR3s leave out the opening cysteine and the closing phenylalanine or tryptophan.

V gene	J gene	CDR3 protein
TRBV5-1	TRBJ1-4	ASSRTTDSFNEKLF
TRBV3-1/TRBV3-2	TRBJ2-1	ASSSGTGSYNEQF
TRBV27	TRBJ1-5	ASSLGQNNQPQH
TRBV21-1	TRBJ2-7	ASSKVGATKSSYEQY
TRBV29-1	TRBJ1-2	SVENSGYGYT
TRBV19	TRBJ2-1	ASSIERLAGGNEQF
TRBV9	TRBJ2-7	ASSARTGTHEQY
TRBV18	TRBJ1-6	ASSPRGVGLEFTLH
TRBV6-2/TRBV6-3	TRBJ2-1	ASSYPRQEQF
TRBV6-5	TRBJ1-2	ASRFGGDRAYGYT
TRBV7-2	TRBJ1-5	ASSLVGGDSNQPQH
TRBV25-1	TRBJ1-2	ASSAGTPSNYGYT
TRBV5-1	TRBJ2-7	ASSLGPGEGYEQY
TRBV14	TRBJ1-1	ASSLARGVTF